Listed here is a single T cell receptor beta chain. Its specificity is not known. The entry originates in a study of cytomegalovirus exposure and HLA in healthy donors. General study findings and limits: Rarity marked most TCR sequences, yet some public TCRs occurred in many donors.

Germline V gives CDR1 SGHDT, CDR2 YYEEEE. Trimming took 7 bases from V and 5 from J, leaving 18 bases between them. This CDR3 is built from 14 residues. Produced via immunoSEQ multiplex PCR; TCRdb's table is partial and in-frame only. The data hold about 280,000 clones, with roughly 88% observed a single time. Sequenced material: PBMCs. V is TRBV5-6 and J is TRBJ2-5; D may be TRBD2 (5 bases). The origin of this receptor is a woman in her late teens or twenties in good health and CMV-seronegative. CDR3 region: CASRGEGGWETQYF. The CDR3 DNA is TGTGCCAGCCGCGGAGAAGGAGGCTGGGAGACCCAGTACTTC.